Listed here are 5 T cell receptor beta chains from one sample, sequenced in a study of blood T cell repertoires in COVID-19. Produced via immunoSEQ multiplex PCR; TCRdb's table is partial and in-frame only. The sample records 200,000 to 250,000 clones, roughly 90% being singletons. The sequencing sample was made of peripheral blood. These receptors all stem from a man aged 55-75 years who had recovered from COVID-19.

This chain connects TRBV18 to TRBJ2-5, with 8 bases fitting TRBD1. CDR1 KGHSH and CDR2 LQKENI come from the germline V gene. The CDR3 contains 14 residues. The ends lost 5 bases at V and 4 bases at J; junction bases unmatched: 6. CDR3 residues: CASSSSGGRETQYF. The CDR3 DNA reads TGTGCCAGCTCATCCTCAGGGGGCCGAGAGACCCAGTACTTC.

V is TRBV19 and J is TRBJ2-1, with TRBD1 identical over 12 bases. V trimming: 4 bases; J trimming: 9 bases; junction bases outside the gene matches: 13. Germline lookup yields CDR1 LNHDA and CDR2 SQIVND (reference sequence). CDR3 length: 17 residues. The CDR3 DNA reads TGTGCCAGTAGTACGCCCCGGGGGACAGGGGGCGGAATTGAGCAGTTCTTC. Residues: CASSTPRGTGGGIEQFF.

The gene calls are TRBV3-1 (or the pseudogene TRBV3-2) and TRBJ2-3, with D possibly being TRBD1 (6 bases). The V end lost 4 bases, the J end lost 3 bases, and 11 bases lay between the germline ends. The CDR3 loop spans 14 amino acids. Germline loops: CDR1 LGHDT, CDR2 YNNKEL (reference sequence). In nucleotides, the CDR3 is TGTGCCAGCAGCCGGGGGCGCGTGACAGATACGCAGTATTTT. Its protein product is CASSRGRVTDTQYF.

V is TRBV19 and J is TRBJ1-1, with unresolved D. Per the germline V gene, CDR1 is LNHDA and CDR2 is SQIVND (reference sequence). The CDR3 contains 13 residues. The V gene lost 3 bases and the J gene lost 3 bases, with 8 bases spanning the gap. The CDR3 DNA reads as TGTGCCAGTAGTATTGAGGGCTACACTGAAGCTTTCTTT. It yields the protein CASSIEGYTEAFF.

CDR3 residues: CASSPAGLAGVEQFF. In nucleotides, the CDR3 is TGTGCCAGCAGCCCCGCGGGGCTAGCGGGGGTTGAGCAGTTCTTC. The chain recombines TRBV11-3 with TRBJ2-1; 10 nucleotides line up with TRBD2. Germline lookup yields CDR1 SGHNT and CDR2 YENEEA. V shed 5 bases and J 9 bases; nucleotides not matched to a gene: 10. The CDR3 sequence is 15 residues long.